The 18 T cell receptor beta chains in this list originate from one sample, sequenced in a study of T-cell reconstitution after alpha-beta-depleted transplantation in children (TCRdb year 2016). Receptors were amplified or captured by PCR. The sample was run on an Illumina HiSeq 2500. To normalize quantification of the TCRbeta repertoire, the TCR libraries were built with molecular barcoding that relied on unique molecular identifiers. TCRdb reran the public reads through fastp at Q25 and MiXCR, keeping productive beta chains. Every CDR3 protein is listed once, alongside the most common genes and DNA of its rows. Counted in this sample were 450,000 to 600,000 distinct CDR3 sequences; 30% to 35% of them appeared once. The ten largest clones take up 2% to 3% of the sample. The source material was PBMCs from the stem cell graft donor, sampled from the stem cell graft. These receptors were obtained from a human donor who donated a stem cell graft to a child with aplastic anemia.

The V call is TRBV6-1, the J call TRBJ1-3; D perhaps matches TRBD1 (5 bases). The CDR3 has 17 amino acids. Germline CDR1 reads MNHNS; CDR2 reads SASEGT. The V and J ends lost 6 bases and 0 bases respectively, with 18 bases between them. This CDR3 reads CASSSPGGVPSGNTIYF. The CDR3 DNA sequence: TGTGCCAGCAGCTCCCCGGGAGGGGTACCCTCTGGAAACACCATATATTTT.

The chain links TRBV20-1 to TRBJ2-5; 7 positions match TRBD2. This CDR3 is 13 amino acids long. Germline lookup yields CDR1 DFQATT and CDR2 SNEGSKA (reference sequence). The V and J ends lost 4 bases and 1 base, in that order; junction bases with no gene match: 3. DNA of the CDR3: TGCAGTGCTACCCTAGCGGTCCAAGAGACCCAGTACTTC. Its translation is CSATLAVQETQYF.

The chain has TRBV4-2 and TRBJ2-7, with D unclear. V lost 0 bases and J 1 base, leaving 13 bases between the germline ends. Germline loops: CDR1 LGHNA, CDR2 YNFKEQ. The CDR3 loop spans 16 amino acids. In DNA form, the CDR3 reads TGTGCCAGCAGCCAAGATCTTCACAGTACTTCCTACGAGCAGTACTTC. Amino acids: CASSQDLHSTSYEQYF.

The V gene is TRBV6-1, the J gene TRBJ2-7, with 7 bases lining up with TRBD1. The germline CDR1 and CDR2 sequences are MNHNS and SASEGT. The CDR3 extends over 15 amino acids. V was clipped by 3 bases and J by 0 bases; unmatched bases: 5. The CDR3 DNA reads as TGTGCCAGCAGTGAGGCCGGGACAGTCTCCTACGAGCAGTACGTC. It yields the protein CASSEAGTVSYEQYV.

This clonotype was observed a handful of times. The chain links TRBV20-1 to TRBJ2-1, with D perhaps assigned TRBD1 or TRBD2 (6 bases each). Germline CDR1 is DFQATT and CDR2 is SNEGSKA (reference sequence). V was cut by 5 bases and J by 9 bases, with 17 bases left in between. The CDR3 consists of 13 residues. CDR3 nucleotides: TGCAGTGCTCTCAGGGGCGCCGGGGGTGAGCAGTTCTTC. Translated: CSALRGAGGEQFF.

This clonotype occurred a few times. The gene calls are TRBV6-2 or TRBV6-3 and TRBJ2-7, with D perhaps TRBD1 (6 bases). The CDR3 has 13 amino acids. V lost 6 bases to trimming and J lost 3 bases, with 12 bases between them. Germline values: CDR1 MNHEY, CDR2 SVGEGT. CDR3 loop: CASSAGTLYEQYV. The CDR3 coding sequence is TGTGCCAGCAGCGCTGGGACACTCTACGAGCAGTACGTC.

The V call is TRBV29-1, the J call TRBJ2-1; D not certain. Germline CDR1 reads SQVTM; CDR2 reads ANQGSEA. This CDR3 has 12 residues. Trimming removed 2 bases from V and 7 bases from J, with 9 bases in between. The CDR3 region is CSVEIRTNEQFF. The CDR3 nucleotides read TGCAGCGTTGAAATTAGAACTAATGAGCAGTTCTTC.

This clonotype has a handful of counts. The chain carries TRBV9 and TRBJ2-1, with D hard to call. This CDR3 has 13 amino acids. V was trimmed by 0 bases and J by 13 bases, leaving 14 bases between them. Germline V lookup: CDR1 SGDLS, CDR2 YYNGEE. In DNA form, the CDR3 reads TGTGCCAGCAGCGTAGAGCGTATGGCCCGACAGTTCTTC. Encoded protein: CASSVERMARQFF.

This clonotype was observed a handful of times. The J gene is TRBJ1-5, the V gene TRBV3-1; D gene unclear. V was clipped by 1 base and J by 3 bases, with 4 bases between them. The CDR3 totals 13 residues. CDR1 and CDR2 (germline): LGHDT, YNNKEL (reference sequence). The CDR3 sequence is CASSQGYNQPQHF. In nucleotides, the CDR3 is TGTGCCAGCAGCCAAGGTTACAATCAGCCCCAGCATTTT.

The chain uses TRBV6-1 and TRBJ1-4, with 9 nucleotides matching TRBD1. The V and J ends lost 6 bases and 7 bases, in that order; junction bases with no gene match: 6. This CDR3 is 14 amino acids long. CDR1 is MNHNS and CDR2 is SASEGT in the germline V gene. The CDR3 region is CASREDRGREKLFF. CDR3 nucleotide sequence: TGTGCCAGCAGAGAGGACAGGGGACGTGAAAAACTGTTTTTT.

The chain has TRBV7-6 and TRBJ2-1, with D possibly matching TRBD2 (7 bases). The V end lost 4 bases, the J end lost 8 bases, and 12 bases lay between the germline ends. The length of the CDR3 is 13 residues. The germline V gene encodes CDR1 SGHVS and CDR2 FNYEAQ. CDR3 in DNA: TGTGCCAGCAGCTCAAGGGGGGGCGATGAGCAGTTCTTC. It translates to CASSSRGGDEQFF.

In its sample, this clonotype was seen a few times. The chain is built from TRBV12-3 or TRBV12-4 and TRBJ1-4; possible D gene TRBD1, 6 bases. There are 14 residues in the CDR3. V dropped 2 bases and J dropped 6 bases, with 10 bases sitting between them. CDR3 loop: CASSLYREDEKLFF. For the CDR3, the DNA is TGTGCCAGCAGTTTATACAGGGAAGATGAAAAACTGTTTTTT.

The chain recombines TRBV2 with TRBJ1-1, with 8 bases lining up with TRBD1. The CDR3 is made up of 12 amino acids. V lost 5 bases and J lost 9; bases outside the gene matches: 5. Germline loops: CDR1 SNHLY, CDR2 FYNNEI. The CDR3 DNA follows: TGTGCCAGCAGTACGGACAGGGACCAAGCTTTCTTT. This sequence encodes CASSTDRDQAFF.

Of note for this clonotype: At one of its ends the junction is not consistent with the germline gene, which may arise from a read error. The CDR3 DNA is TGTGCCAGCAGCTTAGCGGGACAGGGACCCTACGAGCAGTACTTC. Its protein product is CASSLAGQGPYEQYF. This chain uses TRBV5-1 with TRBJ2-7; TRBD1 is a possible D gene (9 bases). The germline gives CDR1 SGHRS, CDR2 YFSETQ. CDR3 length: 15 residues. The variable domain in full, with the rest retrieved from reference TRBV5-1 and TRBJ2-7, is KAGVTQTPRYLIKTRGQQVTLSCSPISGHRSVSWYQQTPGQGLQFLFEYFSETQRNKGNFPGRFSGRQFSNSRSEMNVSTLELGDSALYLCASSLAGQGPYEQYFGPGTRLTVT.

The chain combines TRBV6-2 or TRBV6-3 with TRBJ2-1, with TRBD2 identical over 13 bases. CDR1 MNHEY and CDR2 SVGEGT come from the germline V gene. J lost 9 bases, V lost 2 bases, and 7 bases had no gene match. The CDR3 loop spans 16 amino acids. The chain's CDR3 is CASSYSGLAGAIEQFF. CDR3 sequence (DNA): TGTGCCAGCAGTTACAGCGGACTAGCGGGAGCTATTGAGCAGTTCTTC.

This clonotype appeared many times. The chain links TRBV5-6 to TRBJ1-1; a possible D gene is TRBD1 (6 bases). Per the germline V gene, CDR1 is SGHDT and CDR2 is YYEEEE. V gave up 2 bases and J gave up 7 bases, with 12 bases separating them. The CDR3 is made up of 13 amino acids. CDR3: CASSFARGNEAFF. DNA for the CDR3: TGTGCCAGCAGCTTTGCCAGGGGTAATGAAGCTTTCTTT.

This clonotype was seen a handful of times. V and J are TRBV14 and TRBJ2-7; D is possibly TRBD1 (5 bases). V was shortened by 3 bases and J by 1 base, with 7 bases between the two germline ends. This CDR3 has 13 residues. Germline V gene data show CDR1 as SGHDN and CDR2 as FVKESK. In nucleotides, the CDR3 is TGTGCCAGCAGCCAGGGGCTGTCCTACGAGCAGTACTTC. It is translated as CASSQGLSYEQYF.

This clonotype has more than one count but fewer than ten. The J gene is TRBJ2-1, the V gene TRBV29-1, with 9 bases matching TRBD2. The ends lost 3 bases at V and 4 bases at J; junction bases unmatched: 4. CDR3 length: 14 residues. CDR1 SQVTM and CDR2 ANQGSEA come from the germline V gene. The CDR3 sequence: CSVDVAGAYNEQFF. CDR3 DNA sequence: TGCAGCGTTGACGTAGCGGGGGCGTACAATGAGCAGTTCTTC.